One sample yielded the 26 T cell receptor beta chains listed below, sequenced in a study of blood T cells in healthy people across ages. Using a J-beta primer mix together with a sample-barcoded 5' primer, a second PCR was run for roughly 6 to 12 cycles. Via MiXCR, TCRdb re-called the 5' RACE reads, giving one row per CDR3 protein. The sample yields just under 900,000 distinct CDR3 sequences, under 35% seen once. Input material: blood. These receptors originate from an elderly woman in good health.

V and J are TRBV5-6 and TRBJ2-6; no firm D call. The germline CDR1 and CDR2 sequences are SGHDT and YYEEEE. This CDR3 is built from 18 residues. V was trimmed by 6 bases and J by 2 bases, leaving 21 bases between them. The CDR3 is CASTLFSKGATGANVLTF. CDR3 sequence (DNA): TGTGCCAGCACCCTCTTCTCTAAGGGCGCGACTGGGGCCAACGTCCTGACTTTC.

This clonotype has just a few counts. V is TRBV7-6 and J is TRBJ2-1; 8 bases line up with TRBD1. Germline V gene data show CDR1 as SGHVS and CDR2 as FNYEAQ. The V segment lost 1 base and the J segment 9 bases; nucleotides outside the gene matches: 8. The CDR3 length is 15 residues. The CDR3 bases are TGTGCCAGCAGCTTAGGTTGGACAGACAGGGGTGAGCAGTTCTTC. This translates into CASSLGWTDRGEQFF.

A note on this clonotype: Germline is not matched at one junction end, which may reflect a read error. This chain connects TRBV5-1 to TRBJ2-3; 10 bases line up with TRBD2. The CDR3 loop spans 18 amino acids. CDR1 and CDR2 (germline): SGHRS, YFSETQ. The CDR3 sequence is CASSLGISGGPSTDTQYF. DNA for the CDR3: TGCGCCAGCAGCTTGGGGATTAGCGGGGGGCCGAGCACGGATACGCAGTATTTT.

There are a few counts of this clonotype. Just one base apart from a much larger clone, this may be a read error. The CDR3 nucleotides read TGTGCCAGCAGCTTTACAGGGAGTAGGTCCTACAATGAGCAGTACTTC. This codes for CASSFTGSRSYNEQYF. V is TRBV5-6 and J is TRBJ2-7; possibly TRBD1 for D (6 bases). The V end lost 2 bases, the J end lost 7 bases, and 22 bases lay between the germline ends. The germline CDR1 and CDR2 sequences are SGHDT and YYEEEE. The CDR3 totals 16 residues.

This clonotype has more than one count but fewer than ten. A junction boundary mismatches the germline segment, possibly from a read error. This chain joins TRBV5-1 and TRBJ1-2; TRBD1 might be the D (6 bases). There are 15 residues in the CDR3. Germline CDR1 and CDR2: SGHRS and YFSETQ. The DNA of the CDR3 is TGCGCCAGCGGCTTGGGGGGCGACAGCAACTATGGCTACACCTTC. Residues: CASGLGGDSNYGYTF. Using reference TRBV5-1 and TRBJ1-2 for the parts outside the CDR3, the full variable domain is KAGVTQTPRYLIKTRGQQVTLSCSPISGHRSVSWYQQTPGQGLQFLFEYFSETQRNKGNFPGRFSGRQFSNSRSEMNVSTLELGDSALYLCASGLGGDSNYGYTFGSGTRLTVV.

This clonotype was seen at least ten times. The rearrangement uses TRBV9 and TRBJ2-5; 11 bases are shared with TRBD2. CDR3 size: 16 residues. Losses at the gene ends were 0 bases for V and 7 bases for J; bases not matched to a gene: 8. Germline values: CDR1 SGDLS, CDR2 YYNGEE. The CDR3 spells CASSVELAGAPGTQYF. The CDR3 nucleotides read TGTGCCAGCAGCGTAGAACTAGCGGGGGCCCCCGGGACCCAGTACTTC. Combining the CDR3 with reference TRBV9 and TRBJ2-5 gives the whole variable domain DSGVTQTPKHLITATGQRVTLRCSPRSGDLSVYWYQQSLDQGLQFLIQYYNGEERAKGNILERFSAQQFPDLHSELNLSSLELGDSALYFCASSVELAGAPGTQYFGPGTRLLVL.

The chain employs TRBV18 and TRBJ2-7; unclear D gene. CDR1 is KGHSH and CDR2 is LQKENI in the germline V gene. V dropped 2 bases and J dropped 0 bases, with 8 bases sitting between them. This CDR3 has 14 amino acids. The CDR3 nucleotides read TGTGCCAGCTCACCAGATCGCCTCTCCTACGAGCAGTACTTC. It codes for CASSPDRLSYEQYF.

A word on this clonotype: Being one base from a much bigger clone, this may be a read error. The CDR3 DNA reads as TGTGCCAGCACCAAGGGTTCCGGGACAGGTAACAATGAGCAGTACTTC. The encoded protein is CASTKGSGTGNNEQYF. J is TRBJ2-7 and V is TRBV6-5; 8 bases fit TRBD1. Germline assignment: CDR1 MNHEY and CDR2 SVGAGI. The CDR3 has 16 residues. Unmatched junction bases numbered 18, after V lost 7 bases and J lost 7 bases.

The chain recombines TRBV7-2 with TRBJ1-3; no reliable D call. This CDR3 is built from 15 residues. V lost 5 bases and J lost 0, with 11 bases in between. Germline CDR1 SGHTA, CDR2 FQGNSA. This CDR3 reads CASSKEAGSGNTIYF. The CDR3 DNA is TGTGCCAGCAGCAAAGAGGCGGGCTCTGGAAACACCATATATTTT.

V and J are TRBV18 and TRBJ2-4; D ambiguous. The germline gives CDR1 KGHSH, CDR2 LQKENI. V lost 5 bases and J 6 bases, leaving 20 bases between the germline ends. The CDR3 has 16 amino acids. The CDR3 loop is CASSGQTENLGNIQYF. The DNA of the CDR3 is TGTGCCAGCTCAGGGCAAACCGAAAACCTAGGAAACATTCAGTACTTC. Supplemented by reference TRBV18 and TRBJ2-4, the full variable domain reads NAGVMQNPRHLVRRRGQEARLRCSPMKGHSHVYWYRQLPEEGLKFMVYLQKENIIDESGMPKERFSAEFPKEGPSILRIQQVVRGDSAAYFCASSGQTENLGNIQYFGAGTRLSVL.

This clonotype was found once. The CDR3 region is CASSLAVGETQFF. CDR3 nucleotides: TGTGCCAGCAGCTTAGCAGTGGGAGAGACCCAGTTCTTC. The chain combines TRBV7-9 with TRBJ2-1; tentative D call: TRBD2 (5 bases). The CDR3 totals 13 residues. Germline loops: CDR1 SEHNR, CDR2 FQNEAQ (reference sequence). V was clipped by 0 bases and J by 13 bases, with 13 bases between them.

This clonotype was counted many times. This chain links TRBV9 with TRBJ2-5; D is ambiguous. V was clipped by 3 bases and J by 3 bases, with 9 bases between them. The CDR3 has 13 residues. Per germline, CDR1 SGDLS and CDR2 YYNGEE. The chain's CDR3 is CASSAGPKETQYF. CDR3 nucleotide sequence: TGTGCCAGCAGCGCCGGACCGAAAGAGACCCAGTACTTC.

Regarding this clonotype: It may be a read error: a sequence one base away is much more abundant. The chain joins TRBV6-2 or TRBV6-3 to TRBJ2-1, with D possibly TRBD2 on 6 matching bases. The J call is doubtful: the DNA matches TRBJ2-7 better. The CDR3 totals 16 residues. Looked up from germline, CDR1 is MNHEY and CDR2 is SVGEGT. The CDR3 bases are TGTGCCAGCAGGAGCCGGACCACTAGCTCCTACAATGAGCAGTACTTC. Its protein product is CASRSRTTSSYNEQYF.

The chain couples TRBV9 to TRBJ2-2, with 7 bases fitting TRBD2. After removal of 3 bases from V and 4 bases from J, the junction contained 6 bases not matched to a gene. The CDR3 is 15 amino acids. The germline gives CDR1 SGDLS, CDR2 YYNGEE. CDR3 amino acids: CASSAGGRPTGELFF. The CDR3 DNA reads as TGTGCCAGCAGCGCGGGAGGTCGACCCACCGGGGAGCTGTTTTTT.

This clonotype occurred many times. The chain uses TRBV7-6 and TRBJ2-7; TRBD2 might be the D (5 bases). Looked up from germline, CDR1 is SGHVS and CDR2 is FNYEAQ. Trimming pared 2 bases from V and 1 base from J, leaving 9 bases between. There are 14 residues in the CDR3. This CDR3 reads CASSLPGLSYEQYF. The CDR3 coding sequence is TGTGCCAGCAGCTTACCCGGACTTTCCTACGAGCAGTACTTC.

Worth noting for this clonotype: This may arise from a read error, as a much more abundant clone is one base away. The chain recombines TRBV20-1 with TRBJ2-1; 12 bases agree with TRBD2. The J call is uncertain, as TRBJ2-7 better fits the DNA end. The CDR3 totals 17 residues. From germline, CDR1 is DFQATT and CDR2 SNEGSKA (reference sequence). CDR3 DNA: TGCAGTGCTAGAGCCCCTAGCGGGGGGGCAAACTACAATGAGCAGTACTTC. Its protein is CSARAPSGGANYNEQYF.

V and J are TRBV5-5 and TRBJ1-5; D call uncertain. Germline loops: CDR1 SGHKS, CDR2 YYEKEE (reference sequence). V shed 2 bases and J shed 2 bases, with 11 bases lying between them. This CDR3 has 15 residues. CDR3 DNA: TGTGCCAGCAGCTTTTTCCCGATGGGCAATCAGCCCCAGCATTTT. Translation: CASSFFPMGNQPQHF.

There are many counts of this clonotype. Just one base apart from a much larger clone, this may be a read error. V is TRBV6-1 and J is TRBJ1-2; 7 positions agree with TRBD1. The ends lost 6 bases at V and 2 bases at J; junction bases unmatched: 0. Germline-derived CDR1 and CDR2 are MNHNS and SASEGT. The CDR3 is 12 amino acids. This chain's CDR3 is CASRTGNYGYTF. The DNA of the CDR3 is TGTGCCAGCAGGACAGGGAACTATGGCTACACCTTC.

Concerning this clonotype: A read error is possible here, since a much larger clone lies one base away. The CDR3 protein is CAISRDGGSGANVPTF. Written as DNA, the CDR3 is TGTGCCATCAGCCGAGACGGAGGCTCTGGGGCCAACGTCCCGACTTTC. The gene calls are TRBV10-3 and TRBJ2-6; D assignment may be TRBD1 or TRBD2 (5 bases each). Germline CDR1 and CDR2: ENHRY and SYGVKD. This CDR3 is built from 16 residues.

The chain joins TRBV20-1 to TRBJ2-7; no clear D gene. The V gene's germline CDR1 is DFQATT and CDR2 SNEGSKA (reference sequence). CDR3 length equals 13 residues. V gave up 3 bases and J gave up 3 bases, with 12 bases separating them. The CDR3 sequence is CSARQVLSYEQYF. DNA of the CDR3: TGCAGTGCTAGGCAGGTTCTAAGCTACGAGCAGTACTTC.

This chain links TRBV5-4 with TRBJ2-3; D possibly corresponds to TRBD1 (6 bases). The V end lost 4 bases, the J end lost 2 bases, and 14 bases lay between the germline ends. Germline CDR1 and CDR2: SGHNT and YYREEE (reference sequence). The CDR3 length is 15 residues. Here the CDR3 reads CASSPRGGNTDTQYF. In nucleotides, the CDR3 is TGTGCCAGCAGCCCCAGGGGCGGTAACACAGATACGCAGTATTTT.

This clonotype was seen ten or more times. The chain employs TRBV6-1 and TRBJ2-5, with a tentative D call TRBD2 (5 bases). Germline lookup yields CDR1 MNHNS and CDR2 SASEGT. The CDR3 has 13 amino acids. Trimming took off 3 bases at V and 5 bases at J, with 10 bases between the two ends. CDR3 DNA sequence: TGTGCCAGCAGTGACGGAGGATCGGAGACCCAGTACTTC. Translation: CASSDGGSETQYF.

On this clonotype itself: A much more abundant neighbour one base away suggests this may be a read error. The chain combines TRBV11-2 with TRBJ2-7, with TRBD1 matching over 7 bases. This CDR3 is built from 15 residues. Germline CDR1 is SGHAT and CDR2 is FQNNGV. This CDR3 is CTSSFYRGLDYEQYF. The CDR3 nucleotides read TGTACCAGCAGCTTCTACAGGGGCTTAGATTACGAGCAGTACTTC. The variable domain in full, with the rest retrieved from reference TRBV11-2 and TRBJ2-7, is EAGVAQSPRYKIIEKRQSVAFWCNPISGHATLYWYQQILGQGPKLLIQFQNNGVVDDSQLPKDRFSAERLKGVDSTLKIQPAKLEDSAVYLCTSSFYRGLDYEQYFGPGTRLTVT.

The V call is TRBV2, the J call TRBJ1-1; D is perhaps TRBD1 (5 bases). Germline assignment: CDR1 SNHLY and CDR2 FYNNEI. Trimming took off 5 bases at V and 4 bases at J, with 20 bases between the two ends. This CDR3 contains 16 residues. The CDR3 spells CASSPQGVGGSTEAFF. CDR3 nucleotide sequence: TGTGCCAGCAGTCCCCAAGGGGTGGGGGGTAGCACTGAAGCTTTCTTT.

There are many counts of this clonotype. The chain uses TRBV6-2 or TRBV6-3 and TRBJ2-3; the match to TRBD2 covers 9 bases. The CDR3 consists of 15 residues. CDR1 and CDR2 (germline): MNHEY, SVGEGT. V shed 10 bases and J 5 bases; nucleotides not matched to a gene: 13. The CDR3 here is CATNYLLAGLDTQYF. DNA of the CDR3: TGTGCCACCAATTACCTGCTAGCGGGGCTAGATACGCAGTATTTT.

This clonotype was counted many times. The rearrangement uses TRBV15 and TRBJ1-5, with 9 bases fitting TRBD1. The CDR3 covers 15 residues. The V gene's germline CDR1 is LNHNV and CDR2 YYDKDF (reference sequence). The V gene end was trimmed by 3 bases and the J gene end by 7 bases; junction bases not matched to a gene: 7. CDR3 sequence reads: CATSRSTGGRQPQHF. CDR3 nucleotides: TGTGCCACCAGCAGGAGTACAGGGGGCAGGCAGCCCCAGCATTTT.